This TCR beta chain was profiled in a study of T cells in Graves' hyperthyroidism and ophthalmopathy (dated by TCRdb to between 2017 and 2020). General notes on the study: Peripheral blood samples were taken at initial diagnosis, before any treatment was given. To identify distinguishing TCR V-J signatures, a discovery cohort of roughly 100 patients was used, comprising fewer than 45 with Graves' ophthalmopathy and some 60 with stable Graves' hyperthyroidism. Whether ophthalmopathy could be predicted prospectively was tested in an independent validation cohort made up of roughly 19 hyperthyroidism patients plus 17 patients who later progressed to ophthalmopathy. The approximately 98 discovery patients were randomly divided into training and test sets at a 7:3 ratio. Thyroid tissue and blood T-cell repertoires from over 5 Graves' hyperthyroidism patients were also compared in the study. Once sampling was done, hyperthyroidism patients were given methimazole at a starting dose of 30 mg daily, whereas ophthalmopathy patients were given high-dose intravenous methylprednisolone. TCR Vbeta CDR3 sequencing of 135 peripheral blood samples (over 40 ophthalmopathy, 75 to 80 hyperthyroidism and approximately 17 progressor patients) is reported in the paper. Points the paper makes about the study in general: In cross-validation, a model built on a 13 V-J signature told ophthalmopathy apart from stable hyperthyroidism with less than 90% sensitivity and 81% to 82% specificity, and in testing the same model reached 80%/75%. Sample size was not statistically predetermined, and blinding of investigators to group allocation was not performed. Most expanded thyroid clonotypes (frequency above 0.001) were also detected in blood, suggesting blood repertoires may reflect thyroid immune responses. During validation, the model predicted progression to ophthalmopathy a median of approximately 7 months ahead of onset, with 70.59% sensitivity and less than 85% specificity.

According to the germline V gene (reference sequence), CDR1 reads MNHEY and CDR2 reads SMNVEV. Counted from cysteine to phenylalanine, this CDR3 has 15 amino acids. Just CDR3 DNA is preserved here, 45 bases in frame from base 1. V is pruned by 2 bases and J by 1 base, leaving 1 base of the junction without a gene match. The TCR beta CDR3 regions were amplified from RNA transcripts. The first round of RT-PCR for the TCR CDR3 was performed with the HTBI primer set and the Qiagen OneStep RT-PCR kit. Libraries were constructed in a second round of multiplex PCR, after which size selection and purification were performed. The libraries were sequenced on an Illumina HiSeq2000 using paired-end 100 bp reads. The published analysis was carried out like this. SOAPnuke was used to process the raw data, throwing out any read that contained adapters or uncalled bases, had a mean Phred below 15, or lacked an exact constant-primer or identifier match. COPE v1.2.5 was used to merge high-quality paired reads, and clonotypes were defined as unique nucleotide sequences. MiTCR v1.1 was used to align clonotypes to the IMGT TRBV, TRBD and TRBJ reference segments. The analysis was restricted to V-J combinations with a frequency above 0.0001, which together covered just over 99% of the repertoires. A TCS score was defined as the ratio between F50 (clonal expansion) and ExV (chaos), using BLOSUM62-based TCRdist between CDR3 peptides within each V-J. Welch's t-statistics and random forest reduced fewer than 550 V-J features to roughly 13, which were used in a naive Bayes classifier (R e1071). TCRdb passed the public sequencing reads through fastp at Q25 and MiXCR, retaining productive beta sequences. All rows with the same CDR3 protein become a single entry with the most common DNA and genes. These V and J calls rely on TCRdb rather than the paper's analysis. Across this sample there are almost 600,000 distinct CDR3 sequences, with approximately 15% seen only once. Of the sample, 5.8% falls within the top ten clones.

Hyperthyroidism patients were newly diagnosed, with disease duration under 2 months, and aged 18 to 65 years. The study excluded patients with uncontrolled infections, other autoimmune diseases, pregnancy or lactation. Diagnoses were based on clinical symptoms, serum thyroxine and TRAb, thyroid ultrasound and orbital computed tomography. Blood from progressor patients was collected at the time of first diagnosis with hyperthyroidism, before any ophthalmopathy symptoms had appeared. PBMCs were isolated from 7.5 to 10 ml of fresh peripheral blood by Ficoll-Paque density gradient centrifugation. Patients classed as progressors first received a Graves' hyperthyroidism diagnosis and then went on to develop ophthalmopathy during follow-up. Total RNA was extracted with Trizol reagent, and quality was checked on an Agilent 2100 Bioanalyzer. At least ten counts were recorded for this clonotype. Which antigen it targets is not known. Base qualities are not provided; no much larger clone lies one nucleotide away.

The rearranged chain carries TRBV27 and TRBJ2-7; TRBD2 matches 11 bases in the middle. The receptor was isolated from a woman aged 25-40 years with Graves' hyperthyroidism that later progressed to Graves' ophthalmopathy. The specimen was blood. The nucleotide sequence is TGTGCCAGCAGTTTAACTAGCGGGAGATCCTACGAGCAGTACTTC. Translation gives CASSLTSGRSYEQYF.